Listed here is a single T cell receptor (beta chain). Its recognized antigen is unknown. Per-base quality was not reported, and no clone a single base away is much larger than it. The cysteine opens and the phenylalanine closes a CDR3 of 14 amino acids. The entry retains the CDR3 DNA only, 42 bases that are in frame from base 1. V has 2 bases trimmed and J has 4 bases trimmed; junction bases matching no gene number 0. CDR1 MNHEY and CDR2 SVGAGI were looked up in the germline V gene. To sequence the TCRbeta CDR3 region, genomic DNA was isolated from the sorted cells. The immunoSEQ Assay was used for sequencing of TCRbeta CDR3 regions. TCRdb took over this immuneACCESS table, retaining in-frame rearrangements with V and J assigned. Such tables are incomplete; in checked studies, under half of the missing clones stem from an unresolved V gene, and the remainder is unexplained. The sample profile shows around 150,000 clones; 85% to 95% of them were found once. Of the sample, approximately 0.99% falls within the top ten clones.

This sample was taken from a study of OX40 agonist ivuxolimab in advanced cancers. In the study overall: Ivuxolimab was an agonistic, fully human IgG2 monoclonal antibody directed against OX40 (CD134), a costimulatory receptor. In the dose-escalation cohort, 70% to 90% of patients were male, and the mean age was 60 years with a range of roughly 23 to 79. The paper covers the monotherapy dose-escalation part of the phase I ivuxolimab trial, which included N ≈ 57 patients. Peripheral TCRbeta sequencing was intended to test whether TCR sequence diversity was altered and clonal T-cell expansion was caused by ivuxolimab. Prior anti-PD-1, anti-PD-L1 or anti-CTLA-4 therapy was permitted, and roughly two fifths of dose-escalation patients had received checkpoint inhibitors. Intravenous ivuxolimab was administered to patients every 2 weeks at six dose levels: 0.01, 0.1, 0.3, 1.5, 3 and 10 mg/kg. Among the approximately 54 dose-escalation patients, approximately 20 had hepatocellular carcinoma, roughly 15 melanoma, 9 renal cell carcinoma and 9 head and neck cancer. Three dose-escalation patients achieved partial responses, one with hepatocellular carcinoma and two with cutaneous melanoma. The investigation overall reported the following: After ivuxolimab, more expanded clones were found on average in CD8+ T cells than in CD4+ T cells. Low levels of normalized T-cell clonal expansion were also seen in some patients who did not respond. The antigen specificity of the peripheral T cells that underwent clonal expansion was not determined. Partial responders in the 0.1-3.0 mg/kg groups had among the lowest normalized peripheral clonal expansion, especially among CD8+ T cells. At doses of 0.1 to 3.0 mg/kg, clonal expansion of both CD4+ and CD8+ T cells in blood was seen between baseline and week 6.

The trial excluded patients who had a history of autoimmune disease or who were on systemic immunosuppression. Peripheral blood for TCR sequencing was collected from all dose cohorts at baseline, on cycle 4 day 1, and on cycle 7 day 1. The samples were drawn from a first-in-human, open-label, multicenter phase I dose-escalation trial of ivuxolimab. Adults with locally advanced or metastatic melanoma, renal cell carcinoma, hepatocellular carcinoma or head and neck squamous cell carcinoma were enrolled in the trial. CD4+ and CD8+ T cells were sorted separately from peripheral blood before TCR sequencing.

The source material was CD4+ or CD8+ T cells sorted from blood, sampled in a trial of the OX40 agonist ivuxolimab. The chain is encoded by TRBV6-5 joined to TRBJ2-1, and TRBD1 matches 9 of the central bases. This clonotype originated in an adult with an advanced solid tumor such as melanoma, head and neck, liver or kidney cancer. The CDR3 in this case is CASSYGTGYNEQFF. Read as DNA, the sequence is TGTGCCAGCAGTTACGGGACAGGGTACAATGAGCAGTTCTTC.